The rows below give T cell receptor beta chains drawn from one sample of a study of T cells after yellow fever vaccination. In TCRdb, the 5' RACE reads were re-called with MiXCR into one record per CDR3 protein. In the table there are more than 300,000 distinct CDR3 sequences, approximately 4% of which are singletons. Source: PBMCs, taken 15 days after the yellow fever booster vaccination. Receptors originate from a man aged 18 to 29 who received the YFV17D yellow fever vaccine. The CDR3 runs from the conserved cysteine through the conserved F or W. Each record gives: J gene, clone size, D gene, V gene, CDR3 protein, CDR3 DNA. A D gene is named only where the DNA matches it firmly. Size is stated for part of the rows, as once, few or many counts, or as a class when the clone is expanded.

J: TRBJ2-3; size: many; D: TRBD1; V: TRBV29-1; CDR3: CSVPGGTGASSQYF; DNA: TGCAGCGTTCCCGGGGGGACAGGGGCCTCCTCGCAGTATTTT
J: TRBJ2-4; size: -; D: -; V: TRBV19; CDR3: CASSGLGGAAKNIQYF; DNA: TGTGCCAGTAGTGGACTAGGGGGCGCCGCCAAAAACATTCAGTACTTC
J: TRBJ1-1; size: few; D: -; V: TRBV6-5; CDR3: CASQAPQGDTEAFF; DNA: TGTGCCAGCCAGGCTCCTCAGGGAGACACTGAAGCTTTCTTT
J: TRBJ1-1; size: many; D: -; V: TRBV28; CDR3: CASSSRGLINTEAFF; DNA: TGTGCCAGCAGTTCCCGGGGTTTGATAAACACTGAAGCTTTCTTT
J: TRBJ2-6; size: -; D: -; V: TRBV28; CDR3: CASSPLDEKGANVLTF; DNA: TGTGCCAGCAGTCCGCTCGATGAGAAGGGGGCCAACGTCCTGACTTTC
J: TRBJ1-1; size: many; D: -; V: TRBV5-4; CDR3: CASSLAPTVLNPEAFF; DNA: TGTGCCAGCAGCTTGGCTCCCACAGTTCTTAATCCTGAAGCTTTCTTT
J: TRBJ2-1; size: many; D: TRBD1; V: TRBV7-2; CDR3: CASSLGQGRAQFF; DNA: TGTGCCAGCAGCTTGGGACAGGGTCGCGCGCAGTTCTTC
J: TRBJ2-3; size: many; D: -; V: TRBV7-9; CDR3: CASVLSTDTQYF; DNA: TGTGCCAGTGTATTGAGCACAGATACGCAGTATTTT
J: TRBJ2-6; size: few; D: TRBD1; V: TRBV20-1; CDR3: CSAAAQGAAGANVLTF; DNA: TGCAGTGCTGCCGCTCAGGGGGCGGCTGGGGCCAACGTCCTGACTTTC
J: TRBJ1-4; size: few; D: -; V: TRBV27; CDR3: CASAPAPNEKLFF; DNA: TGTGCCAGCGCCCCCGCCCCCAATGAAAAACTGTTTTTT
J: TRBJ2-3; size: many; D: TRBD1; V: TRBV6-5; CDR3: CASRRDRSTDTQYF; DNA: TGTGCCAGCAGGAGGGACAGAAGCACAGATACGCAGTATTTT
J: TRBJ2-5; size: many; D: -; V: TRBV7-3; CDR3: CASSLQSGDETQYF; DNA: TGTGCCAGCAGCTTACAATCAGGGGACGAGACCCAGTACTTC
J: TRBJ1-2; size: many; D: -; V: TRBV15; CDR3: CATSRDRVNYGYTF; DNA: TGTGCCACCAGCAGAGACAGGGTAAACTATGGCTACACCTTC
J: TRBJ2-5; size: many; D: -; V: TRBV6-6; CDR3: CASSYPGRGEETQYF; DNA: TGTGCCAGCAGTTACCCAGGGAGGGGGGAAGAGACCCAGTACTTC
J: TRBJ2-1; size: many; D: TRBD2; V: TRBV5-1; CDR3: CASSLLGTSKDEQFF; DNA: TGCGCCAGCAGCTTGCTTGGGACTAGCAAGGACGAGCAGTTCTTC